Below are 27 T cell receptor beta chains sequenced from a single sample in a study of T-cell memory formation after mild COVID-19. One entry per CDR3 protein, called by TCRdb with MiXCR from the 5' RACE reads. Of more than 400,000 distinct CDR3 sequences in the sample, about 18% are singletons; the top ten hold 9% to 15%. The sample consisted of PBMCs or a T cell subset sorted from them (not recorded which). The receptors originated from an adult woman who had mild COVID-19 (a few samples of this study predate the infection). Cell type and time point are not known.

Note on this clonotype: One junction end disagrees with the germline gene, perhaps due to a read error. The CDR3 region has the DNA TGTGCCAGCAGCTATGGGACCGGGGACAATCAGCAGTTCTTC. This translates into CASSYGTGDNQQFF. The genes are TRBV7-9 and TRBJ2-1; possible D gene TRBD1, 6 bases. Germline V gene sequence: CDR1 SEHNR, CDR2 FQNEAQ (reference sequence). The CDR3 runs to 14 residues.

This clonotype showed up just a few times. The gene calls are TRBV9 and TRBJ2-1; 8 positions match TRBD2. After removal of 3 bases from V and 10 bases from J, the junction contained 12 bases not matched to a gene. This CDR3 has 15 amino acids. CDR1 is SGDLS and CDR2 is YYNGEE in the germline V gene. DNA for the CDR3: TGTGCCAGCAGCGAATGTACGGGGGGGCCTTGCGAGCAGTTCTTC. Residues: CASSECTGGPCEQFF.

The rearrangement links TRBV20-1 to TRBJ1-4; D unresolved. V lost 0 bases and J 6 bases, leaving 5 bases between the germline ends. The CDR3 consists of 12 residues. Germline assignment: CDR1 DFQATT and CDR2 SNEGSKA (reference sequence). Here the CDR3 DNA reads TGCAGTGCTAGAGATTTGGATGAAAAACTGTTTTTT. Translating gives CSARDLDEKLFF.

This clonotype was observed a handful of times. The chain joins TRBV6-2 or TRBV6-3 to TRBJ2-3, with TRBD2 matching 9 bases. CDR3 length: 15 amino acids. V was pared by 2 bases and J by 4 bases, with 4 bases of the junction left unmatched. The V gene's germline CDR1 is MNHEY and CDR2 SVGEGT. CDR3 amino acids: CASSYGASGADTQYF. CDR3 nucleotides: TGTGCCAGCAGTTACGGAGCTAGCGGGGCAGATACGCAGTATTTT.

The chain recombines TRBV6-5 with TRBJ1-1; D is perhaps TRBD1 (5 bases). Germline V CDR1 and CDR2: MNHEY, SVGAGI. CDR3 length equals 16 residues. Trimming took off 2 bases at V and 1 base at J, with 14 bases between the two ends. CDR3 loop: CASSYDSGRRNTEAFF. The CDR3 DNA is TGTGCCAGCAGTTACGACTCAGGGAGAAGGAACACTGAAGCTTTCTTT.

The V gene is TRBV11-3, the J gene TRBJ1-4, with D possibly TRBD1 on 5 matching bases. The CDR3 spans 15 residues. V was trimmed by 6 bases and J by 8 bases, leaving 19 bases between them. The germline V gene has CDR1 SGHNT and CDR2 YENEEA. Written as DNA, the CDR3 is TGTGCCAGCAGAAAGAAGGGGTCGTTGGGGGAAAAACTGTTTTTT. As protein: CASRKKGSLGEKLFF. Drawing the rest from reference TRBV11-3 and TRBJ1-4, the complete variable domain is EAGVVQSPRYKIIEKKQPVAFWCNPISGHNTLYWYLQNLGQGPELLIRYENEEAVDDSQLPKDRFSAERLKGVDSTLKIQPAELGDSAVYLCASRKKGSLGEKLFFGSGTQLSVL.

CDR3 nucleotides: TGCGCCAGCAGCTTGGTGTCGGGATCAGGTGGGAATGAGCAGTTCTTC. Translated: CASSLVSGSGGNEQFF. The chain links TRBV5-1 to TRBJ2-1; maybe TRBD2 (5 bases). Germline CDR1 SGHRS, CDR2 YFSETQ. The CDR3 has 16 amino acids. Trimming cost V 0 bases and J 7 bases, with 17 bases left between them.

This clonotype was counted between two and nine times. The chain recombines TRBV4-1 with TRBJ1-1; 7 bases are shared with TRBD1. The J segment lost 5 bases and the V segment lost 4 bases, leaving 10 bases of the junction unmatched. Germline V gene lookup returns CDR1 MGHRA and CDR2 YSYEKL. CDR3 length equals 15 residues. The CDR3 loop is CASSPSTGELTEAFF. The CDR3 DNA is TGCGCCAGCAGCCCCTCAACAGGGGAACTTACTGAAGCTTTCTTT.

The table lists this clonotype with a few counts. CDR3: CASSLGGSLNTEAFF. The CDR3 DNA is TGTGCCAGCAGTTTAGGAGGTAGCCTGAACACTGAAGCTTTCTTT. The V gene is TRBV12-3 or TRBV12-4, the J gene TRBJ1-1; no clear D gene. Trimming cost V 1 base and J 0 bases, with 9 bases left between them. The CDR3 spans 15 residues.

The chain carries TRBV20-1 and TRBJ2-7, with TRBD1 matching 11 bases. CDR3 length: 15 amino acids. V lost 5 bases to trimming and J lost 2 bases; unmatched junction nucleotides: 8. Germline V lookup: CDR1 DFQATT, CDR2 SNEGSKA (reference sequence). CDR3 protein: CSAGNRDRGTYEQYF. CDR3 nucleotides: TGCAGTGCTGGAAACCGGGACAGGGGGACCTACGAGCAGTACTTC.

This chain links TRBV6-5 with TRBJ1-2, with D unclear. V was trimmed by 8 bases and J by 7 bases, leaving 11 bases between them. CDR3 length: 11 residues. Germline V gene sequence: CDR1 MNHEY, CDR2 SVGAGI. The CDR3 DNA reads TGTGCCAGCTACTCTAACCGTGGCTACACCTTC. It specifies CASYSNRGYTF.

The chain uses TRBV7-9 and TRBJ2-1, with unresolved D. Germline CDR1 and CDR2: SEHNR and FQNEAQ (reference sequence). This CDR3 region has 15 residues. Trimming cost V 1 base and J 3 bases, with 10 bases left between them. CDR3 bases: TGTGCCAGCAGCTTAGAAGCACAATTCTACAATGAGCAGTTCTTC. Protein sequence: CASSLEAQFYNEQFF.

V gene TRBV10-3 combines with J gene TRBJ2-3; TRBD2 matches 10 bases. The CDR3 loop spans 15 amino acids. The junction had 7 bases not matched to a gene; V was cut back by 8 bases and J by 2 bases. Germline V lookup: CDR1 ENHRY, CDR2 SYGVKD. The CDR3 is CAIGNLAGVTDTQYF. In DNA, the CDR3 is TGTGCCATCGGTAACCTAGCGGGAGTCACAGATACGCAGTATTTT.

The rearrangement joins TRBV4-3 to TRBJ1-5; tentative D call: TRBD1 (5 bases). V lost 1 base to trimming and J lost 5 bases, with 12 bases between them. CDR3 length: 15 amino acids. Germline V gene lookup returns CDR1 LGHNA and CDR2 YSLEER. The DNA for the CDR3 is TGCGCCAGCAGCCAAGGAGTCGGGGGTTATCAGCCCCAGCATTTT. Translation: CASSQGVGGYQPQHF.

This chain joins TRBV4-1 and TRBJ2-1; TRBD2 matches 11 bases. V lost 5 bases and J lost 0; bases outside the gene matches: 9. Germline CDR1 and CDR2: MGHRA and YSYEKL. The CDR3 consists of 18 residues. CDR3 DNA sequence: TGCGCCAGCAGCAGCGGGACTAGCGGTCTGAGCTCCTACAATGAGCAGTTCTTC. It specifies CASSSGTSGLSSYNEQFF.

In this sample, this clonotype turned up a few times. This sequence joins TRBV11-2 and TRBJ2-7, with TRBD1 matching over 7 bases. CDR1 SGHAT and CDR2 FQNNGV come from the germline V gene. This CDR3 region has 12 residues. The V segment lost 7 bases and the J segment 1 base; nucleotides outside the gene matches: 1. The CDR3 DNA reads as TGTGCCAGCACGGACAGGTCCTACGAGCAGTACTTC. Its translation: CASTDRSYEQYF.

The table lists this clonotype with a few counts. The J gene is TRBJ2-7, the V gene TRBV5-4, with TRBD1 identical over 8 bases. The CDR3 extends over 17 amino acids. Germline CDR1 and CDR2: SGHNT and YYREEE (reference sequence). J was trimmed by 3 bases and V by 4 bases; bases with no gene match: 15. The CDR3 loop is CASSPFKTGTGSYEQYF. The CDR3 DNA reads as TGTGCCAGCAGCCCTTTTAAAACCGGGACAGGCAGCTACGAGCAGTACTTC.

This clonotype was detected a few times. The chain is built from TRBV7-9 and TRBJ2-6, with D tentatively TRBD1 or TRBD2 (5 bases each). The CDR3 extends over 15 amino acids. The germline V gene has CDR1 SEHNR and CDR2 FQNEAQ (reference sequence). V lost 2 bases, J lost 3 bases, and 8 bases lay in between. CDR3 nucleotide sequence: TGTGCCAGCAGCTTACGAGGGGTTGGGGCCAACGTCCTGACTTTC. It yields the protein CASSLRGVGANVLTF.

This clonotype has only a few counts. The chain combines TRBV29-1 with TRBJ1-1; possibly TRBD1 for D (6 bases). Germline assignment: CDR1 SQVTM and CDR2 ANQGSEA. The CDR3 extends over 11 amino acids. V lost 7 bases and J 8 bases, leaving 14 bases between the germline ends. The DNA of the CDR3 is TGCAGCGCAGAAGGGGGTCGCGAAGCTTTCTTT. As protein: CSAEGGREAFF.

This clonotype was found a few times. CDR3 sequence reads: CASSQDEAREQYF. CDR3 in DNA: TGCGCCAGCAGCCAAGACGAGGCGCGGGAGCAGTACTTC. The rearrangement uses TRBV4-3 and TRBJ2-7; D not resolved. Trimming left V 0 bases short and J 7 bases short, with 10 bases between. This CDR3 contains 13 residues. CDR1 is LGHNA and CDR2 is YSLEER in the germline V gene.

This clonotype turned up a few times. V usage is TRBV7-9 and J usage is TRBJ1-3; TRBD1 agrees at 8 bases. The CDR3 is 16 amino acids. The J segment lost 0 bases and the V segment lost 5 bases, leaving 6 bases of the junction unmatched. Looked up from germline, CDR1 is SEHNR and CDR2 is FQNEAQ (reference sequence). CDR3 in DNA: TGTGCCAGCAGCGCAGGGGGCCCCGTCTCTGGAAACACCATATATTTT. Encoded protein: CASSAGGPVSGNTIYF.

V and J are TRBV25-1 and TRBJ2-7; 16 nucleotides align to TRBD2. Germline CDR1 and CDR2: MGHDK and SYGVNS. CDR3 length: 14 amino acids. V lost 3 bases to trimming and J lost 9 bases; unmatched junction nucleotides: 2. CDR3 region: CASSDGTSGRAQYF. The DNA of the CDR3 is TGTGCCAGCAGTGACGGGACTAGCGGGAGGGCGCAGTACTTC.

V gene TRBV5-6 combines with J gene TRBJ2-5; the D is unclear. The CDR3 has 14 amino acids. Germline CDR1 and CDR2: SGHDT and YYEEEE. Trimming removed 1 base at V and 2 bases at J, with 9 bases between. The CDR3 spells CASSLYSHQETQYF. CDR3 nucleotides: TGTGCCAGCAGCTTGTACAGTCATCAAGAGACCCAGTACTTC.

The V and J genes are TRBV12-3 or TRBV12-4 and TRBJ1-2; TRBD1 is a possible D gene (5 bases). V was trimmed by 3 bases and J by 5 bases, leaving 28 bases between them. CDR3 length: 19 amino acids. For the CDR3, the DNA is TGTGCCAGCAGTTTTGGGGACCTGGGGTACTCATCCAAGGGATATGGCTACACCTTC. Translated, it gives CASSFGDLGYSSKGYGYTF.

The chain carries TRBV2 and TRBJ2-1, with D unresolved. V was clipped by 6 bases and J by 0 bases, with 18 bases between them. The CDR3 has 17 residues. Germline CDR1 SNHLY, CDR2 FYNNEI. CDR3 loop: CASRNLGLFSSYNEQFF. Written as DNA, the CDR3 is TGTGCCAGCAGGAATTTGGGGTTATTTAGCTCCTACAATGAGCAGTTCTTC.

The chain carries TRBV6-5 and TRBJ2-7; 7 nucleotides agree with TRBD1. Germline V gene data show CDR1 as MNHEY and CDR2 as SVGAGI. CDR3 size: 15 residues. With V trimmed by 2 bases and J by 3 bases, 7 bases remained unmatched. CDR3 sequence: CASSYNGAGGYEQYF. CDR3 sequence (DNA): TGTGCCAGCAGTTACAATGGTGCAGGGGGCTACGAGCAGTACTTC.

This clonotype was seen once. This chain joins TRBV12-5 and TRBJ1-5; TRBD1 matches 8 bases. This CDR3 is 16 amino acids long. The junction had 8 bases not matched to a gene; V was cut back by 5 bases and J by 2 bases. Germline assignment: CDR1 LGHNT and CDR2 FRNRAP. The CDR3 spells CASGPDWGQGNQPQHF. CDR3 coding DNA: TGTGCTAGTGGTCCCGACTGGGGACAGGGCAATCAGCCCCAGCATTTT.